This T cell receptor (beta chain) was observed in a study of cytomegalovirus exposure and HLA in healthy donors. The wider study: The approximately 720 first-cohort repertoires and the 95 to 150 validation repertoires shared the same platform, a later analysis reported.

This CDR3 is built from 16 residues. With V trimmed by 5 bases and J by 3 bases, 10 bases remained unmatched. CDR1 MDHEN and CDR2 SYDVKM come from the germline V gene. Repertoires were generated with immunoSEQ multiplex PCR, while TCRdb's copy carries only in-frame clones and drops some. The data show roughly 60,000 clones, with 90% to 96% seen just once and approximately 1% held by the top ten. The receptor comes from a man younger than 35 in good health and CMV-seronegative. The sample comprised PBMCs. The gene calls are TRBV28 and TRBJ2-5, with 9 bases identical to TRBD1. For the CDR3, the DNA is TGTGCCAGCAGTCTCCTCCCGGGACAGGGTGAAGAGACCCAGTACTTC. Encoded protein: CASSLLPGQGEETQYF.